What follows are 18 T cell receptor beta chains derived from one specimen sequenced in a study of T cells in Graves' hyperthyroidism and ophthalmopathy. Regions amplified from RNA transcripts were the TCR beta CDR3 regions. Carried out on the TCR CDR3, a first-round RT-PCR used the HTBI primer set. TCRdb ran MiXCR on the multiplex PCR reads and lists one entry per CDR3 protein. The sample consists of a few hundred thousand distinct CDR3 sequences, roughly 15% of them appearing once. Sequenced input: blood. The receptors were gathered from a woman under 30 with Graves' hyperthyroidism.

This clonotype has a count of ten or more. The J gene is TRBJ2-5, the V gene TRBV9; 7 nucleotides align to TRBD1. Germline CDR1 SGDLS, CDR2 YYNGEE. V was clipped by 0 bases and J by 4 bases; unmatched bases: 6. The CDR3 sequence is 15 residues long. The CDR3 loop reads CASSVGGGGGETQYF. For the CDR3, the DNA is TGTGCCAGCAGCGTAGGAGGGGGCGGAGGAGAGACCCAGTACTTC.

The V gene is TRBV12-5, the J gene TRBJ1-2; unclear D gene. This CDR3 is 18 amino acids long. Trimming took 2 bases from V and 1 from J, leaving 20 bases between them. Germline lookup yields CDR1 LGHNT and CDR2 FRNRAP. The CDR3 DNA reads TGTGCTAGTGGTTTGAGTTTGGGTTCGGCGACCGTTAACTATGGCTACACCTTC. Encoded protein: CASGLSLGSATVNYGYTF.

The chain couples TRBV14 to TRBJ2-7, with 10 nucleotides matching TRBD2. Germline V gene sequence: CDR1 SGHDN, CDR2 FVKESK. The CDR3 consists of 14 residues. J was trimmed by 4 bases and V by 5 bases; bases with no gene match: 5. CDR3 sequence: CASSASSGSYEQYF. DNA for the CDR3: TGTGCCAGCAGCGCATCTAGCGGGAGTTACGAGCAGTACTTC. Complete variable domain (other parts from reference TRBV14 and TRBJ2-7): EAGVTQFPSHSVIEKGQTVTLRCDPISGHDNLYWYRRVMGKEIKFLLHFVKESKQDESGMPNNRFLAERTGGTYSTLKVQPAELEDSGVYFCASSASSGSYEQYFGPGTRLTVT.

The J gene is TRBJ1-1, the V gene TRBV18; D uncertain. Looked up from germline, CDR1 is KGHSH and CDR2 is LQKENI. The CDR3 covers 12 residues. V was cut by 2 bases and J by 8 bases, with 9 bases left in between. Written as DNA, the CDR3 is TGTGCCAGCTCACCAGGGCAGCACGAAGCTTTCTTT. Translating it yields CASSPGQHEAFF.

The J gene is TRBJ1-5, the V gene TRBV24-1; D uncertain. The germline CDR1 and CDR2 sequences are KGHDR and SFDVKD. This CDR3 has 16 amino acids. The V end lost 3 bases, the J end lost 0 bases, and 11 bases lay between the germline ends. The CDR3 here is CATSDNSAHSNQPQHF. Written as DNA, the CDR3 is TGTGCCACCAGTGATAACAGTGCCCATAGCAATCAGCCCCAGCATTTT.

This chain connects TRBV7-2 to TRBJ2-3, with a tentative D call TRBD2 (5 bases). The germline CDR1 and CDR2 sequences are SGHTA and FQGNSA. The CDR3 is 14 amino acids. Between the trimmed V and J ends, which lost 5 bases and 2 bases, there was a span of 11 bases. The CDR3 nucleotides read TGTGCCAGCAGCCTGACTACTAACACAGATACGCAGTATTTT. It yields the protein CASSLTTNTDTQYF. The whole variable domain, remainder taken from reference TRBV7-2 and TRBJ2-3, is GAGVSQSPSNKVTEKGKDVELRCDPISGHTALYWYRQSLGQGLEFLIYFQGNSAPDKSGLPSDRFSAERTGGSVSTLTIQRTQQEDSAVYLCASSLTTNTDTQYFGPGTRLTVL.

The rearrangement uses TRBV27 and TRBJ2-1; D may be TRBD2 (5 bases). This CDR3 region has 17 residues. V was trimmed by 4 bases and J by 2 bases, leaving 18 bases between them. The germline CDR1 and CDR2 sequences are MNHEY and SMNVEV (reference sequence). This CDR3 reads CASSSRGFGTPYNEQFF. CDR3 DNA sequence: TGTGCCAGCAGTTCCCGAGGGTTTGGAACTCCCTACAATGAGCAGTTCTTC.

This clonotype was seen at least ten times. This chain connects TRBV2 to TRBJ1-2; D is unresolved. Trimming removed 6 bases from V and 0 bases from J, with 14 bases in between. The CDR3 is 15 residues long. Germline lookup yields CDR1 SNHLY and CDR2 FYNNEI. The CDR3 DNA sequence: TGTGCCAGCAGCCCGGATTTTTTAGCTAACTATGGCTACACCTTC. This translates into CASSPDFLANYGYTF.

This clonotype was counted ten times or more. This chain uses TRBV11-1 with TRBJ1-6; 9 bases map to TRBD1. V trimming: 3 bases; J trimming: 9 bases; junction bases outside the gene matches: 6. Germline-derived CDR1 and CDR2 are SGHAT and FQDESV (reference sequence). The CDR3 has 15 residues. The CDR3 coding sequence is TGTGCCAGCAGCTTCGTGGGACAGGGCGGTTCACCCCTCCACTTT. The encoded protein is CASSFVGQGGSPLHF.

This rearrangement joins TRBV28 to TRBJ2-1; D remains unclear. The V and J ends lost 5 bases and 4 bases respectively, with 18 bases between them. CDR3 size: 16 residues. The V gene's germline CDR1 is MDHEN and CDR2 SYDVKM. CDR3 sequence: CASSQVAAERYNEQFF. The CDR3 coding sequence is TGTGCCAGCAGTCAAGTCGCCGCGGAGAGGTACAATGAGCAGTTCTTC.

This clonotype was counted many times. This chain's CDR3 is CASSLRGQGNEAQHF. The CDR3 region has the DNA TGTGCCAGCAGCTTACGGGGACAGGGAAATGAAGCCCAGCATTTT. The chain uses TRBV7-2 and TRBJ1-5, with TRBD1 matching over 9 bases. The CDR3 contains 15 residues. The V gene's germline CDR1 is SGHTA and CDR2 FQGNSA. Losses at the gene ends were 2 bases for V and 11 bases for J; bases not matched to a gene: 10.

This clonotype showed up many times. The chain is built from TRBV28 and TRBJ2-3; perhaps TRBD2 as D (5 bases). V lost 6 bases and J 0 bases, leaving 7 bases between the germline ends. Germline CDR1 MDHEN, CDR2 SYDVKM. The CDR3 consists of 13 residues. In DNA, the CDR3 is TGTGCCAGCAGGCGGGCAAGCACAGATACGCAGTATTTT. It codes for CASRRASTDTQYF.

There are many counts of this clonotype. The chain has TRBV4-1 and TRBJ2-7; D is perhaps TRBD1 (5 bases). Trimming left V 1 base short and J 2 bases short, with 9 bases between. The CDR3 extends over 14 amino acids. In germline, CDR1 is MGHRA, CDR2 YSYEKL. CDR3 nucleotides: TGCGCCAGCAGCCAAGCTCCAGGGACCTACGAGCAGTACTTC. As protein: CASSQAPGTYEQYF.

In this sample, this clonotype turned up many times. The junction departs from germline at one end; a sequencing error may be responsible. The chain recombines TRBV29-1 with TRBJ2-5, with a weak D call TRBD1 (5 bases). In germline, CDR1 is SQVTM, CDR2 ANQGSEA. The CDR3 runs 11 residues. CDR3 loop: CSAQGQGTQYF. CDR3 in DNA: TGCAGCGCGCAGGGCCAAGGGACCCAGTACTTC.

J is TRBJ2-7 and V is TRBV14; 7 nucleotides line up with TRBD1. The CDR3 covers 17 residues. V shed 0 bases, J shed 1 base, and the junction held 9 bases outside the gene matches. Looked up from germline, CDR1 is SGHDN and CDR2 is FVKESK. The DNA for the CDR3 is TGTGCCAGCAGCCAAGATCTTGGACAGGAGATATCCTACGAGCAGTACTTC. This translates into CASSQDLGQEISYEQYF.

This chain connects TRBV4-1 to TRBJ2-5; 9 positions agree with TRBD2. V dropped 0 bases and J dropped 14; count of bases not matched to a gene: 10. There are 14 residues in the CDR3. The germline V gene has CDR1 MGHRA and CDR2 YSYEKL. The CDR3 reads CASSQEVAAGGSYF. As DNA, the CDR3 is TGCGCCAGCAGCCAAGAGGTGGCTGCGGGAGGGTCCTACTTC.

The table lists this clonotype with a few counts. This sequence joins TRBV28 and TRBJ2-7, with 10 nucleotides matching TRBD1. The V gene end was trimmed by 3 bases and the J gene end by 4 bases; junction bases not matched to a gene: 3. Germline assignment: CDR1 MDHEN and CDR2 SYDVKM. CDR3 size: 14 residues. CDR3 protein: CASSFEDRGYEQYF. The DNA of the CDR3 is TGTGCCAGCAGTTTCGAGGACAGGGGGTACGAGCAGTACTTC.

There are many counts of this clonotype. The J gene is TRBJ2-5, the V gene TRBV7-8; D is undetermined. CDR1 is SGHVS, CDR2 FQNEAQ, per germline. CDR3 length: 14 amino acids. V was clipped by 3 bases and J by 2 bases, with 10 bases between them. The CDR3 loop is CASSLSGRQETQYF. The CDR3 DNA is TGTGCCAGCAGCTTGAGTGGGCGGCAAGAGACCCAGTACTTC.